The source of this TCR beta chain is a study of T cells in Graves' hyperthyroidism and ophthalmopathy. Germline lookup yields CDR1 SGHVS and CDR2 FNYEAQ. V dropped 4 bases and J dropped 2 bases, with 14 bases sitting between them. The CDR3 spans 15 residues. Clinical symptoms, serum thyroxine, TRAb, thyroid ultrasound and orbital computed tomography informed diagnoses. Using less than 12 ml of fresh peripheral blood, PBMCs were prepared. Many counts were recorded for this clonotype. Template material for amplifying TCR beta CDR3 regions consisted of RNA transcripts. The HTBI primer set served for first-round RT-PCR of the TCR CDR3. One entry per CDR3 protein, called by TCRdb with MiXCR from the multiplex PCR reads. The sample has 300,000 to 450,000 distinct CDR3 sequences; approximately 15% are singletons.

This clonotype originated in a woman in her twenties or thirties with Graves' hyperthyroidism. The chain couples TRBV7-6 to TRBJ2-5; D unresolved. Material: blood. CDR3 in DNA: TGTGCCAGCAGCTCCCTACTGACATTTCAAGAGACCCAGTACTTC. It specifies CASSSLLTFQETQYF.